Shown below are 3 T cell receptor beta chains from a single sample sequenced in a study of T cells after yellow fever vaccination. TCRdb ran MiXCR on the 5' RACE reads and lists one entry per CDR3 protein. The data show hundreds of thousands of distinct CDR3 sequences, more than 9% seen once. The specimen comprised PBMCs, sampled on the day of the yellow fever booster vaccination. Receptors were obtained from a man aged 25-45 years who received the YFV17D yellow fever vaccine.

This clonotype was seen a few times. The CDR3 protein is CASSLPKRNTIYF. The CDR3 DNA reads as TGTGCCAGCAGCTTGCCGAAGAGAAACACCATATATTTT. The chain carries TRBV5-6 and TRBJ1-3, with D hard to call. CDR1 is SGHDT and CDR2 is YYEEEE in the germline V gene. This CDR3 has 13 amino acids. Between the trimmed V and J ends, which lost 1 base and 5 bases, there was a span of 7 bases.

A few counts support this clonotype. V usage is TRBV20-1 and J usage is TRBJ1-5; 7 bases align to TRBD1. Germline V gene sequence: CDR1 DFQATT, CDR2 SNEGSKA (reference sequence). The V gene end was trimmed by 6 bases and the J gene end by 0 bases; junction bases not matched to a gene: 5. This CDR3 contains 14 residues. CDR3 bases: TGCAGTGCCACGACAGGGCGTAGCAATCAGCCCCAGCATTTT. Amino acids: CSATTGRSNQPQHF.

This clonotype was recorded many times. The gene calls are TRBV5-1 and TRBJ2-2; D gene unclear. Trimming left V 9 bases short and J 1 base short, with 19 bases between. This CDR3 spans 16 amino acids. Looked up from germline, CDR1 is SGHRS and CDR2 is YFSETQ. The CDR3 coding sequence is TGCGCCACCACAGCTTCCCCCCCTATGAACACCGGGGAGCTGTTTTTT. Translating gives CATTASPPMNTGELFF.